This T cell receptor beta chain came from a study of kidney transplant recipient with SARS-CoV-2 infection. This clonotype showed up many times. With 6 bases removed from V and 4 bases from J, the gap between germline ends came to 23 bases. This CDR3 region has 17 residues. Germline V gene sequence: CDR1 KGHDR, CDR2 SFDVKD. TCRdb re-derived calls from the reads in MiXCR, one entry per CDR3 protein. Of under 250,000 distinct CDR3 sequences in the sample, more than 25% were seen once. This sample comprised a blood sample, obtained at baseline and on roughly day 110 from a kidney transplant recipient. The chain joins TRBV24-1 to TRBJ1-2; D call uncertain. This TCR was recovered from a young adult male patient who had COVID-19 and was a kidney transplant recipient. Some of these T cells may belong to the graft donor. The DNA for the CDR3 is TGTGCCACCAGTAAATATAATAGTACCAGAAAGACCTATGGCTACACCTTC. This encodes CATSKYNSTRKTYGYTF.